The 8 T cell receptor beta chains reported below all come from one sample, sequenced in a study of cytomegalovirus exposure and HLA in healthy donors. PCR employed 60 Vbeta and 13 Jbeta primers. The data were produced by immunoSEQ multiplex PCR, yet TCRdb's version contains in-frame clones alone and is incomplete. The sample carries more than 110,000 clones, 60% to 85% recorded once. Material: PBMCs. All receptors come from a male donor in good health and CMV-seronegative.

J is TRBJ1-2 and V is TRBV5-1, with 7 bases lining up with TRBD1. CDR3 size: 13 residues. Germline CDR1 and CDR2: SGHRS and YFSETQ. J gave up 8 bases and V 4 bases, and 8 bases lay outside the gene matches. The chain's CDR3 is CASSAWTGVGYTF. CDR3 coding DNA: TGCGCCAGCAGCGCCTGGACAGGCGTCGGCTACACCTTC.

This rearrangement joins TRBV7-9 to TRBJ1-2; D gene uncertain. Trimming stripped 1 base from V and 1 base from J, with 7 bases between. The germline gives CDR1 SEHNR, CDR2 FQNEAQ (reference sequence). The CDR3 spans 14 residues. CDR3 in DNA: TGTGCCAGCAGCTTAGGGCAGGTTAACTATGGCTACACCTTC. The encoded protein is CASSLGQVNYGYTF.

Notes on this clone: Within the sample, other DNA sequences also encode this same CDR3. The J gene is TRBJ1-3, the V gene TRBV9; 9 bases are a match to TRBD1. Germline CDR1 is SGDLS and CDR2 is YYNGEE. This CDR3 has 17 residues. V lost 0 bases to trimming and J lost 3 bases; unmatched junction nucleotides: 7. CDR3 residues: CASSVATGGQGGNTIYF. The CDR3 DNA is TGTGCCAGCAGCGTAGCTACAGGGGGCCAAGGTGGAAACACCATATATTTT. The full variable domain, with the rest looked up from reference TRBV9 and TRBJ1-3, is DSGVTQTPKHLITATGQRVTLRCSPRSGDLSVYWYQQSLDQGLQFLIQYYNGEERAKGNILERFSAQQFPDLHSELNLSSLELGDSALYFCASSVATGGQGGNTIYFGEGSWLTVV.

This clone was observed a few times. The CDR3 spells CASSLGLTPFKGEKLFF. CDR3 bases: TGTGCCAGCAGCTTGGGTCTCACTCCCTTTAAGGGGGAAAAACTGTTTTTT. The rearrangement links TRBV5-8 to TRBJ1-4, with D perhaps TRBD1 (5 bases). Trimming pared 0 bases from V and 8 bases from J, leaving 20 bases between. This CDR3 is 17 amino acids long. Germline V lookup: CDR1 SGHTS, CDR2 YDEGEE.

The chain employs TRBV18 and TRBJ2-7, with D possibly TRBD2 on 5 matching bases. CDR1 and CDR2 from the germline V gene are KGHSH and LQKENI. The V end lost 5 bases, the J end lost 0 bases, and 11 bases lay between the germline ends. The CDR3 runs to 14 residues. The CDR3 sequence: CASSALDYSYEQYF. In DNA form, the CDR3 reads TGTGCCAGCTCAGCTTTAGACTACTCCTACGAGCAGTACTTC.

This chain uses TRBV6-5 with TRBJ2-1; D is perhaps TRBD1 (6 bases). Trimming removed 6 bases from V and 13 bases from J, with 16 bases in between. CDR1 MNHEY and CDR2 SVGAGI come from the germline V gene. There are 12 residues in the CDR3. This chain's CDR3 is CASSRTENLQFF. CDR3 in DNA: TGTGCCAGCAGCCGGACAGAGAACCTACAGTTCTTC.

This clone was counted only a few times. J is TRBJ1-2 and V is TRBV6-5, with a tentative D call TRBD1 (6 bases). The V end was cut by 0 bases, the J end by 0 bases, with 11 bases between. Germline lookup yields CDR1 MNHEY and CDR2 SVGAGI. The CDR3 extends over 16 amino acids. In nucleotides, the CDR3 is TGTGCCAGCAGTTACTCGACGTCAGGGGCTAACTATGGCTACACCTTC. Translating gives CASSYSTSGANYGYTF.

This rearrangement joins TRBV28 to TRBJ1-5, with D perhaps TRBD1 (6 bases). CDR3 length: 17 amino acids. Trimming removed 5 bases from V and 0 bases from J, with 17 bases in between. The V gene's germline CDR1 is MDHEN and CDR2 SYDVKM. This CDR3 reads CASSGLPGQNSNQPQHF. The DNA for the CDR3 is TGTGCCAGCAGTGGGCTCCCGGGACAAAATAGCAATCAGCCCCAGCATTTT.